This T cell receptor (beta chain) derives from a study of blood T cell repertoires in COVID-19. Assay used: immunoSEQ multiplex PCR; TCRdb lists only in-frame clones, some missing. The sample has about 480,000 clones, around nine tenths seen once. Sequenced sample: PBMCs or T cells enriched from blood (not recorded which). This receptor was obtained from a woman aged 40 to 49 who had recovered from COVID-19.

In nucleotides, the CDR3 is TGTGCCAGCAGCGCGCCGGACTCGAGCACCATATATTTT. Its translation: CASSAPDSSTIYF. V and J are TRBV9 and TRBJ1-3; D gene uncertain. CDR3 length equals 13 residues. Trimming removed 3 bases at V and 9 bases at J, with 13 bases between. Germline loops: CDR1 SGDLS, CDR2 YYNGEE.